Sequencing of this T cell receptor beta chain was carried out in a study of T cells after posttransplantation cyclophosphamide. Germline V lookup: CDR1 SGHVS, CDR2 FQNEAQ. The CDR3 is 15 residues long. The J segment lost 4 bases and the V segment lost 5 bases, leaving 10 bases of the junction unmatched. Controls had myeloablative marrow grafts with methotrexate and calcineurin inhibitor, sampled at 1 year. Data came from immunoSEQ multiplex PCR; TCRdb stores just in-frame clones and leaves some out. The sample records around 9,900 clones, roughly 90% being singletons. The TCR originated in a male patient in his 30s who received an allogeneic stem cell transplant from an unrelated donor, was CMV-positive, and had no GVHD. The T cells may come from the graft donor. The input for sequencing was PBMCs, taken after an allogeneic stem cell transplant with a calcineurin inhibitor and methotrexate. The chain links TRBV7-8 to TRBJ1-1; 7 bases agree with TRBD1. CDR3 in amino acids: CASSPKQGSVTEAFF. CDR3 DNA: TGTGCCAGCAGCCCCAAACAGGGGTCGGTCACTGAAGCTTTCTTT.